Presented here are 32 T cell receptor beta chains from one specimen sequenced in a study of blood T cell repertoires in COVID-19. Libraries were prepared by immunoSEQ multiplex PCR; TCRdb keeps only in-frame clonotypes and omits some of them. Of about 120,000 clones in the sample, over 60% were seen once. Sequencing used peripheral blood. The source is an older woman with acute or convalescent COVID-19.

This clone was found a few times. The chain couples TRBV19 to TRBJ1-2, with TRBD1 matching 9 bases. Germline V gene lookup returns CDR1 LNHDA and CDR2 SQIVND (reference sequence). After removal of 5 bases from V and 3 bases from J, the junction contained 1 base not matched to a gene. CDR3 length: 13 amino acids. CDR3 loop: CASSDRGDYGYTF. CDR3 sequence (DNA): TGTGCCAGTAGTGACAGGGGGGACTATGGCTACACCTTC.

The chain employs TRBV5-1 and TRBJ2-5; TRBD1 or TRBD2 may be the D gene (5 bases each). There are 16 residues in the CDR3. Germline CDR1 and CDR2: SGHRS and YFSETQ. Deletions cut 4 bases from V and 1 base from J, with 17 bases between. The CDR3 coding sequence is TGCGCCAGCAGCGTGGGGCCAGAGGGCCTCCAAGAGACCCAGTACTTC. It specifies CASSVGPEGLQETQYF.

This chain joins TRBV13 and TRBJ1-4; TRBD1 might be the D (6 bases). V was cut by 5 bases and J by 4 bases, with 11 bases left in between. The CDR3 totals 14 residues. The germline gives CDR1 PRHDT, CDR2 FYEKMQ (reference sequence). As DNA, the CDR3 is TGTGCCAGCAGCCTGTGGGACAATAATGAAAAACTGTTTTTT. Amino acid sequence: CASSLWDNNEKLFF.

This chain uses TRBV5-1 with TRBJ2-3, with a possible D match to TRBD2 (6 bases). The V gene's germline CDR1 is SGHRS and CDR2 YFSETQ. V was shortened by 1 base and J by 1 base, with 13 bases between the two germline ends. The CDR3 extends over 16 amino acids. In DNA form, the CDR3 reads TGCGCCAGCAGCTTGTTGGCGGGGAAGGGCACAGATACGCAGTATTTT. Amino acids: CASSLLAGKGTDTQYF.

This sequence joins TRBV11-1 and TRBJ2-6, with a tentative D call TRBD1 (6 bases). The CDR3 sequence is 16 residues long. CDR1 is SGHAT and CDR2 is FQDESV in the germline V gene (reference sequence). Deletions cut 6 bases from V and 0 bases from J, with 12 bases between. CDR3 sequence: CASSGVGASGANVLTF. CDR3 coding DNA: TGTGCCAGCAGTGGGGTGGGGGCCTCTGGGGCCAACGTCCTGACTTTC. Full variable domain (rest looked up from reference TRBV11-1 and TRBJ2-6): EAEVAQSPRYKITEKSQAVAFWCDPISGHATLYWYRQILGQGPELLVQFQDESVVDDSQLPKDRFSAERLKGVDSTLKIQPAELGDSAMYLCASSGVGASGANVLTFGAGSRLTVL.

This clone was detected only once. The same CDR3 is also encoded by other DNA sequences in this sample. DNA for the CDR3: TGTGCCAGCAGTTACTCTAGGGAGGGTCAGTTCTTC. It yields the protein CASSYSREGQFF. This chain links TRBV6-2 or TRBV6-3 with TRBJ2-1; TRBD2 agrees at 7 bases. The CDR3 has 12 residues. Per the germline V gene, CDR1 is MNHEY and CDR2 is SVGEGT. After removal of 0 bases from V and 13 bases from J, the junction contained 3 bases not matched to a gene.

This clone was observed a few times. CDR3: CASSLRAGTGYNEQFF. CDR3 in DNA: TGTGCCAGCAGCCTACGAGCAGGGACTGGCTACAATGAGCAGTTCTTC. V gene TRBV27 combines with J gene TRBJ2-1; perhaps TRBD2 as D (6 bases). CDR1 MNHEY and CDR2 SMNVEV come from the germline V gene (reference sequence). The CDR3 length is 16 residues. The V and J ends lost 6 bases and 3 bases respectively, with 18 bases between them.

V is TRBV30 and J is TRBJ1-1; 9 nucleotides line up with TRBD1. The CDR3 sequence is 15 residues long. The V gene's germline CDR1 is GTSNPN and CDR2 SVGIG (reference sequence). Trimming cost V 3 bases and J 5 bases; bases outside gene matches: 10. The CDR3 DNA follows: TGTGCCTGGAGGTTTACCGGGACAGGGTCTACTGAAGCTTTCTTT. Its translation: CAWRFTGTGSTEAFF.

The V and J genes are TRBV6-5 and TRBJ2-1; 8 bases map to TRBD2. This CDR3 has 14 residues. The germline V gene has CDR1 MNHEY and CDR2 SVGAGI. V lost 4 bases, J lost 16 bases, and 15 bases stayed unmatched. CDR3 residues: CASSSRGSGGPPFF. The DNA for the CDR3 is TGTGCCAGCAGTTCCCGAGGGAGCGGGGGCCCCCCTTTCTTC.

This sequence joins TRBV6-5 and TRBJ2-5, with 9 positions matching TRBD2. The CDR3 loop spans 16 amino acids. J was trimmed by 4 bases and V by 2 bases; bases with no gene match: 8. CDR1 and CDR2 from the germline V gene are MNHEY and SVGAGI. CDR3 sequence reads: CASSYVAGGPRETQYF. As DNA, the CDR3 is TGTGCCAGCAGTTACGTCGCGGGGGGGCCCAGAGAGACCCAGTACTTC.

This clone was counted a few times. CDR3 region: CASSPEGNEQFF. In nucleotides, the CDR3 is TGTGCCAGCTCACCGGAGGGTAATGAGCAGTTCTTC. The chain uses TRBV18 and TRBJ2-1, with D possibly TRBD2 on 6 matching bases. Trimming took off 3 bases at V and 7 bases at J, with 7 bases between the two ends. CDR1 KGHSH and CDR2 LQKENI come from the germline V gene. The CDR3 length is 12 residues. Looking up the rest from reference TRBV18 and TRBJ2-1 gives the full variable domain: NAGVMQNPRHLVRRRGQEARLRCSPMKGHSHVYWYRQLPEEGLKFMVYLQKENIIDESGMPKERFSAEFPKEGPSILRIQQVVRGDSAAYFCASSPEGNEQFFGPGTRLTVL.

The gene calls are TRBV19 and TRBJ2-1; 7 bases fit TRBD1. The V gene's germline CDR1 is LNHDA and CDR2 SQIVND (reference sequence). This CDR3 is built from 15 residues. V lost 5 bases, J lost 3 bases, and 7 bases stayed unmatched. CDR3 loop: CASSQSGTDYNEQFF. CDR3 DNA sequence: TGTGCCAGTAGTCAGAGTGGGACAGACTACAATGAGCAGTTCTTC.

The chain joins TRBV3-1 (or the pseudogene TRBV3-2) to TRBJ2-5; D not certain. With 6 bases removed from V and 5 bases from J, the gap between germline ends came to 16 bases. This CDR3 region has 14 residues. Germline lookup yields CDR1 LGHDT and CDR2 YNNKEL (reference sequence). The CDR3 sequence: CASSLTSNEETQYF. The DNA of the CDR3 is TGTGCCAGCAGTTTAACGTCGAACGAGGAGACCCAGTACTTC.

The chain joins TRBV6-5 to TRBJ2-7; D perhaps matches TRBD2 (5 bases). Germline V CDR1 and CDR2: MNHEY, SVGAGI. Trimming left V 2 bases short and J 4 bases short, with 12 bases between. The CDR3 spans 14 residues. DNA for the CDR3: TGTGCCAGCAGTTACAACTTGGGAGATTACGAGCAGTACTTC. Its protein product is CASSYNLGDYEQYF.

About this clone: The same CDR3 arises from other DNA sequences in this sample as well. This chain joins TRBV7-9 and TRBJ2-1; a possible D gene is TRBD2 (5 bases). The V end was cut by 2 bases, the J end by 7 bases, with 6 bases between. The CDR3 is made up of 12 amino acids. Germline V gene lookup returns CDR1 SEHNR and CDR2 FQNEAQ (reference sequence). The CDR3 region is CASSLRGNEQFF. The CDR3 DNA is TGTGCCAGCAGCTTACGGGGAAATGAGCAGTTCTTC.

This clone has at least ten counts. The V gene is TRBV28, the J gene TRBJ1-5; D might be TRBD1 (6 bases). Germline V gives CDR1 MDHEN, CDR2 SYDVKM. Trimming cost V 2 bases and J 2 bases, with 10 bases left between them. There are 15 residues in the CDR3. The CDR3: CASSLGGVRNQPQHF. The CDR3 bases are TGTGCCAGCAGTTTAGGGGGCGTGCGCAATCAGCCCCAGCATTTT.

The chain recombines TRBV19 with TRBJ1-2; D remains ambiguous. The germline V and J ends were trimmed by 0 bases and 8 bases, with 4 bases remaining between them. Germline V gene sequence: CDR1 LNHDA, CDR2 SQIVND (reference sequence). The CDR3 spans 11 residues. The DNA for the CDR3 is TGTGCCAGTAGTATAGACCTGGGCTACACCTTC. Amino acids: CASSIDLGYTF.

This clone was detected a few times. The chain couples TRBV7-3 to TRBJ2-7, with 10 positions matching TRBD2. J gave up 4 bases and V 2 bases, and 5 bases lay outside the gene matches. The CDR3 is 15 residues long. Germline V gene data show CDR1 as SGHTA and CDR2 as FQGTGA. CDR3 region: CASSLYSGRSYEQYF. The CDR3 nucleotides are TGTGCCAGCAGCTTATATAGCGGGAGGTCGTACGAGCAGTACTTC.

This clone came up a few times. The rearrangement uses TRBV6-5 and TRBJ1-3; TRBD1 agrees at 9 bases. CDR3 size: 13 residues. Trimming removed 6 bases from V and 5 bases from J; junction bases left unmatched: 2. Germline loops: CDR1 MNHEY, CDR2 SVGAGI. The CDR3 region is CASRGTGRNTIYF. CDR3 DNA: TGTGCCAGCAGAGGGACAGGGCGAAACACCATATATTTT.

The gene calls are TRBV6-5 and TRBJ1-2, with 8 bases fitting TRBD1. CDR1 is MNHEY, CDR2 SVGAGI, per germline. The CDR3 runs to 11 residues. V was clipped by 10 bases and J by 6 bases; unmatched bases: 4. CDR3 sequence: CATATGDGYTF. CDR3 nucleotide sequence: TGTGCCACCGCGACAGGGGATGGCTACACCTTC.

This chain's CDR3 is CASSLTGFSGELFF. CDR3 in DNA: TGTGCCAGCAGCCTGACAGGGTTTTCCGGGGAGCTGTTTTTT. The chain employs TRBV11-3 and TRBJ2-2, with 7 bases that match TRBD1. The CDR3 loop spans 14 amino acids. J was trimmed by 6 bases and V by 5 bases; bases with no gene match: 6. Germline lookup yields CDR1 SGHNT and CDR2 YENEEA. The full variable domain, in which reference TRBV11-3 and TRBJ2-2 provide the parts outside the CDR3, is EAGVVQSPRYKIIEKKQPVAFWCNPISGHNTLYWYLQNLGQGPELLIRYENEEAVDDSQLPKDRFSAERLKGVDSTLKIQPAELGDSAVYLCASSLTGFSGELFFGEGSRLTVL.

The CDR3 DNA reads TGTGCCAGCAGTTTGCCCAGCGGGATTTCGGATGAGCAGTTCTTC. This encodes CASSLPSGISDEQFF. The chain carries TRBV2 and TRBJ2-1; 7 nucleotides agree with TRBD2. Germline lookup yields CDR1 SNHLY and CDR2 FYNNEI. V was pared by 5 bases and J by 8 bases, with 12 bases of the junction left unmatched. The length of the CDR3 is 15 residues.

The chain carries TRBV28 and TRBJ2-4; D possibly corresponds to TRBD2 (5 bases). V was shortened by 3 bases and J by 7 bases, with 13 bases between the two germline ends. The CDR3 is 14 residues long. Looked up from germline, CDR1 is MDHEN and CDR2 is SYDVKM. CDR3 sequence: CASSFEGAGNIQYF. CDR3 nucleotide sequence: TGTGCCAGCAGTTTTGAGGGTGCGGGTAACATTCAGTACTTC.

The rearrangement joins TRBV7-9 to TRBJ1-5; unclear D gene. Germline V gives CDR1 SEHNR, CDR2 FQNEAQ (reference sequence). This CDR3 is 12 amino acids long. The V and J ends lost 5 bases and 4 bases respectively, with 6 bases between them. In nucleotides, the CDR3 is TGTGCCAGCAGCGCACAGAATCAGCCCCAGCATTTT. Its translation is CASSAQNQPQHF.

The rearrangement uses TRBV5-4 and TRBJ1-4; D not certain. Germline lookup yields CDR1 SGHNT and CDR2 YYREEE (reference sequence). V dropped 3 bases and J dropped 8 bases, with 17 bases sitting between them. The CDR3 extends over 15 amino acids. The CDR3 DNA sequence: TGTGCCAGCAGCTCGGCCAGAGAGGATGAGGAAAAACTGTTTTTT. Protein sequence: CASSSAREDEEKLFF. Based on the CDR3 plus reference TRBV5-4 and TRBJ1-4, the full variable domain is ETGVTQSPTHLIKTRGQQVTLRCSSQSGHNTVSWYQQALGQGPQFIFQYYREEENGRGNFPPRFSGLQFPNYSSELNVNALELDDSALYLCASSSAREDEEKLFFGSGTQLSVL.

This chain joins TRBV2 and TRBJ1-2, with 7 bases fitting TRBD1. This CDR3 has 13 residues. J gave up 5 bases and V 7 bases, and 7 bases lay outside the gene matches. Germline V lookup: CDR1 SNHLY, CDR2 FYNNEI. The CDR3 nucleotides read TGTGCCAGCAATAACAGGGGTGGATATGGCTACACCTTC. Translation gives CASNNRGGYGYTF.

This clone was detected only a few times. The chain links TRBV6-5 to TRBJ2-2; 9 nucleotides match TRBD2. Germline V CDR1 and CDR2: MNHEY, SVGAGI. There are 14 residues in the CDR3. Trimming took 7 bases from V and 5 from J; bases not matched to a gene: 5. CDR3 sequence: CASINLAGTGELFF. CDR3 nucleotide sequence: TGTGCCAGCATTAACCTAGCGGGAACCGGGGAGCTGTTTTTT.

The chain carries TRBV25-1 and TRBJ2-1, with 11 positions matching TRBD2. From germline, CDR1 is MGHDK and CDR2 SYGVNS. This CDR3 region has 16 residues. J was trimmed by 5 bases and V by 3 bases; bases with no gene match: 6. The CDR3 DNA reads as TGTGCCAGCAGTGATACTAGCGGGGGTAGAGACAATGAGCAGTTCTTC. Protein product: CASSDTSGGRDNEQFF.

This clone has only a few counts. The chain uses TRBV28 and TRBJ2-7, with 8 bases aligning to TRBD1. Per germline, CDR1 MDHEN and CDR2 SYDVKM. The ends lost 5 bases at V and 0 bases at J; junction bases unmatched: 21. The CDR3 is made up of 20 amino acids. In DNA, the CDR3 is TGTGCCAGCAGTCAGGGGGCAACCTTAGGGAGCGGGTTTCCCTCCTACGAGCAGTACTTC. Encoded protein: CASSQGATLGSGFPSYEQYF. Supplemented by reference TRBV28 and TRBJ2-7, the full variable domain reads DVKVTQSSRYLVKRTGEKVFLECVQDMDHENMFWYRQDPGLGLRLIYFSYDVKMKEKGDIPEGYSVSREKKERFSLILESASTNQTSMYLCASSQGATLGSGFPSYEQYFGPGTRLTVT.

The chain links TRBV7-9 to TRBJ2-1; 9 nucleotides line up with TRBD1. CDR3 length: 16 amino acids. V shed 5 bases, J shed 6 bases, and the junction held 11 bases outside the gene matches. Looked up from germline, CDR1 is SEHNR and CDR2 is FQNEAQ (reference sequence). The DNA for the CDR3 is TGTGCCAGCAGCCCCCGGGACAGGGTCTCAGGCAATGAGCAGTTCTTC. It yields the protein CASSPRDRVSGNEQFF.

This clone was seen only once. The rearrangement joins TRBV6-5 to TRBJ1-2; the match to TRBD1 covers 9 bases. In germline, CDR1 is MNHEY, CDR2 SVGAGI. This CDR3 contains 14 residues. With V trimmed by 6 bases and J by 4 bases, 6 bases remained unmatched. In DNA, the CDR3 is TGTGCCAGCAGCCGGACAGGGGCTGGCTATGGCTACACCTTC. Translation gives CASSRTGAGYGYTF.

The chain links TRBV5-4 to TRBJ2-7, with a possible D match to TRBD1 (6 bases). The CDR3 has 13 amino acids. Deletions cut 3 bases from V and 2 bases from J, with 9 bases between. Germline values: CDR1 SGHNT, CDR2 YYREEE (reference sequence). Written as DNA, the CDR3 is TGTGCCAGCAGCTCCACAGGGACCTACGAGCAGTACTTC. Translated: CASSSTGTYEQYF.